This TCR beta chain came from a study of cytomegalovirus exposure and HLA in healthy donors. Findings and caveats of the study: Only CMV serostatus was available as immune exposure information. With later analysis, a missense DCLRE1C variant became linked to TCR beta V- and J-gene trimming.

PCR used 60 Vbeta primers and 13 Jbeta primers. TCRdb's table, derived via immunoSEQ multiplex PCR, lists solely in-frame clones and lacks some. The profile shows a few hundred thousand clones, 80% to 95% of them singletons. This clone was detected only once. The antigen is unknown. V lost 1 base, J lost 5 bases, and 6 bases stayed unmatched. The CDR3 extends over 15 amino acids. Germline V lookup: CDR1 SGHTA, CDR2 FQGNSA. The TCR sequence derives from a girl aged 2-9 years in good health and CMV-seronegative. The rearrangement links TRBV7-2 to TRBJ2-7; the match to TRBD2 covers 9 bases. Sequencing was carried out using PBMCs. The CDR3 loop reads CASSLVGTSTHEQYF. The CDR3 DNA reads TGTGCCAGCAGCTTAGTAGGGACTAGCACACACGAGCAGTACTTC.